This entry lists 26 T cell receptor beta chains sequenced from one sample in a study of tumor T cells in aggressive B-cell lymphoma. Profiling relied on immunoSEQ multiplex PCR, and the TCRdb table lists in-frame clones only, not all of them. The repertoire holds 2,500 to 3,500 clones, around 86% seen once, with approximately 6.3% in the top ten. The sample was tumor tissue. These receptors all come from an adult with diffuse large B cell lymphoma.

The CDR3 loop is CASSLDYTDTQYF. The CDR3 DNA reads as TGTGCCAGCAGCTTGGACTACACAGATACGCAGTATTTT. V and J are TRBV7-3 and TRBJ2-3; D may be TRBD2 (6 bases). CDR3 length: 13 amino acids. Germline loops: CDR1 SGHTA, CDR2 FQGTGA. Trimming took off 3 bases at V and 2 bases at J, with 6 bases between the two ends. Complete variable domain (other parts from reference TRBV7-3 and TRBJ2-3): GAGVSQTPSNKVTEKGKYVELRCDPISGHTALYWYRQSLGQGPEFLIYFQGTGAADDSGLPNDRFFAVRPEGSVSTLKIQRTERGDSAVYLCASSLDYTDTQYFGPGTRLTVL.

This chain joins TRBV28 and TRBJ2-7; tentative D call: TRBD1 (5 bases). Deletions cut 6 bases from V and 2 bases from J, with 11 bases between. CDR3 length: 13 residues. CDR1 is MDHEN and CDR2 is SYDVKM in the germline V gene. The CDR3 spells CASSPPGTYEQYF. The DNA of the CDR3 is TGTGCCAGCAGCCCACCAGGGACCTACGAGCAGTACTTC. Full variable domain (missing parts from reference TRBV28 and TRBJ2-7): DVKVTQSSRYLVKRTGEKVFLECVQDMDHENMFWYRQDPGLGLRLIYFSYDVKMKEKGDIPEGYSVSREKKERFSLILESASTNQTSMYLCASSPPGTYEQYFGPGTRLTVT.

This clone was recorded only once. The CDR3 sequence is CASSLSGTGVWQPQHF. CDR3 bases: TGTGCCAGCAGTTTATCGGGGACAGGGGTTTGGCAGCCCCAGCATTTT. The J gene is TRBJ1-5, the V gene TRBV27, with 10 bases matching TRBD1. This CDR3 has 16 amino acids. V shed 0 bases, J shed 7 bases, and the junction held 6 bases outside the gene matches. The germline gives CDR1 MNHEY, CDR2 SMNVEV (reference sequence).

The chain joins TRBV2 to TRBJ2-7, with D hard to call. Germline lookup yields CDR1 SNHLY and CDR2 FYNNEI. Trimming stripped 9 bases from V and 2 bases from J, with 5 bases between. CDR3 length: 10 amino acids. The CDR3 is CASRAYEQYF. CDR3 in DNA: TGTGCCAGTCGGGCCTACGAGCAGTACTTC.

The CDR3 nucleotides read TGTGCCAGCTCACAGGGGGGAGCGGGAGCCTCCTACGAGCAGTACTTC. The encoded protein is CASSQGGAGASYEQYF. The chain is built from TRBV18 and TRBJ2-7; 8 bases agree with TRBD2. Per the germline V gene, CDR1 is KGHSH and CDR2 is LQKENI. V shed 4 bases and J 0 bases; nucleotides not matched to a gene: 8. This CDR3 comprises 16 residues.

The chain couples TRBV7-2 to TRBJ2-3, with a tentative D call TRBD1 (5 bases). V was shortened by 2 bases and J by 4 bases, with 16 bases between the two germline ends. The CDR3 totals 16 residues. The germline gives CDR1 SGHTA, CDR2 FQGNSA. The CDR3 bases are TGTGCCAGCAGCTTAAAGACAACAGGAGTTTCAGATACGCAGTATTTT. Translation gives CASSLKTTGVSDTQYF.

V gene TRBV5-4 combines with J gene TRBJ2-7; 7 nucleotides line up with TRBD1. The V segment lost 1 base and the J segment 6 bases; nucleotides outside the gene matches: 16. This CDR3 is built from 17 residues. Germline lookup yields CDR1 SGHNT and CDR2 YYREEE (reference sequence). In DNA, the CDR3 is TGTGCCAGCAGCTTGTATGAGACAGGGTGGTTAGGCTCCGAGCAGTACTTC. Translating gives CASSLYETGWLGSEQYF.

This clone was observed a single time. The chain is built from TRBV19 and TRBJ2-7; the match to TRBD1 covers 7 bases. The CDR3 sequence is 14 residues long. Germline V gives CDR1 LNHDA, CDR2 SQIVND (reference sequence). J gave up 3 bases and V 4 bases, and 6 bases lay outside the gene matches. In DNA form, the CDR3 reads TGTGCCAGTAGTAACGACCGGGACAGCTACGAGCAGTACTTC. As protein: CASSNDRDSYEQYF. The whole variable domain, remainder taken from reference TRBV19 and TRBJ2-7, is DGGITQSPKYLFRKEGQNVTLSCEQNLNHDAMYWYRQDPGQGLRLIYYSQIVNDFQKGDIAEGYSVSREKKESFPLTVTSAQKNPTAFYLCASSNDRDSYEQYFGPGTRLTVT.

With respect to this clone: Other DNA variants within this sample encode the same CDR3. The J gene is TRBJ2-1, the V gene TRBV29-1; D uncertain. The CDR3 totals 12 residues. The V gene lost 4 bases and the J gene lost 4 bases, with 8 bases spanning the gap. Looked up from germline, CDR1 is SQVTM and CDR2 is ANQGSEA. CDR3 in amino acids: CSVGRTYNEQFF. The CDR3 DNA follows: TGCAGCGTTGGAAGAACATACAATGAGCAGTTCTTC.

This chain connects TRBV10-3 to TRBJ1-2; D gene unclear. The CDR3 is 15 amino acids. The germline gives CDR1 ENHRY, CDR2 SYGVKD. V was pared by 6 bases and J by 0 bases, with 14 bases between. CDR3 coding DNA: TGTGCCATCAGGATTGAGTCCGTGTCTAACTATGGCTACACCTTC. Translating it yields CAIRIESVSNYGYTF.

The V and J genes are TRBV18 and TRBJ1-1; no firm D call. Trimming took off 3 bases at V and 1 base at J, with 12 bases between the two ends. CDR3 length: 15 residues. Germline CDR1 and CDR2: KGHSH and LQKENI. CDR3 sequence (DNA): TGTGCCAGCTCACCTTCGTCCCCCCCGAACACTGAAGCTTTCTTT. Amino acids: CASSPSSPPNTEAFF.

This sequence joins TRBV29-1 and TRBJ2-1; 13 nucleotides match TRBD2. Germline V lookup: CDR1 SQVTM, CDR2 ANQGSEA. J lost 9 bases, V lost 6 bases, and 8 bases had no gene match. CDR3 length: 14 residues. CDR3 sequence reads: CSVGGLAGDPEQFF. CDR3 DNA sequence: TGCAGCGTAGGCGGACTAGCGGGAGACCCTGAGCAGTTCTTC.

The rearrangement uses TRBV4-1 and TRBJ2-6; D perhaps matches TRBD2 (5 bases). V gave up 0 bases and J gave up 3 bases, with 15 bases separating them. Germline V gene lookup returns CDR1 MGHRA and CDR2 YSYEKL. This CDR3 contains 18 residues. The CDR3 sequence is CASSQEPPGEGGANVLTF. DNA of the CDR3: TGCGCCAGCAGCCAAGAACCCCCAGGAGAGGGTGGGGCCAACGTCCTGACTTTC.

This chain connects TRBV7-2 to TRBJ2-3; D is unresolved. CDR1 SGHTA and CDR2 FQGNSA come from the germline V gene. This CDR3 region has 12 residues. V lost 5 bases, J lost 2 bases, and 5 bases lay in between. In nucleotides, the CDR3 is TGTGCCAGCAGCCGGTACACAGATACGCAGTATTTT. This codes for CASSRYTDTQYF.

The chain recombines TRBV11-2 with TRBJ2-5; D is ambiguous. The tail of the sequence fits TRBJ2-7 better, so the J call may be wrong. CDR3 length: 11 residues. Germline CDR1 and CDR2: SGHAT and FQNNGV. The CDR3 here is CASSSPYEQYF. CDR3 coding DNA: TGTGCCAGCAGCTCTCCCTACGAGCAGTACTTC.

V gene TRBV14 combines with J gene TRBJ2-7; 8 positions match TRBD1. The CDR3 runs to 14 residues. Germline V gene data show CDR1 as SGHDN and CDR2 as FVKESK. Unmatched junction bases numbered 6, after V lost 4 bases and J lost 4 bases. CDR3 sequence reads: CASSPRTGWYEQYF. The CDR3 nucleotides read TGTGCCAGCAGCCCGAGGACAGGGTGGTACGAGCAGTACTTC.

This chain joins TRBV28 and TRBJ2-1; D uncertain. The length of the CDR3 is 11 residues. V gave up 4 bases and J gave up 7 bases, with 5 bases separating them. Germline CDR1 is MDHEN and CDR2 is SYDVKM. The CDR3: CASSWHNEQFF. The CDR3 bases are TGTGCCAGCAGTTGGCATAATGAGCAGTTCTTC.

The V and J genes are TRBV11-2 and TRBJ2-7; possible D gene TRBD2, 6 bases. The length of the CDR3 is 14 residues. Looked up from germline, CDR1 is SGHAT and CDR2 is FQNNGV. Deletions cut 4 bases from V and 0 bases from J, with 10 bases between. CDR3 residues: CASSSLSGSYEQYF. CDR3 in DNA: TGTGCCAGCAGCTCCCTTAGCGGCTCCTACGAGCAGTACTTC.

A single count supports this clone. One junction end does not reproduce the germline sequence, and a read error may be involved. This chain uses TRBV19 with TRBJ2-7; possible D gene TRBD1, 6 bases. CDR1 and CDR2 from the germline V gene are LNHDA and SQIVND (reference sequence). The CDR3 consists of 14 residues. The DNA of the CDR3 is TGTGCCAGTAGCAATTGGGGACAAGTCTACAAGCAGTACTTC. Translated, it gives CASSNWGQVYKQYF.

This chain joins TRBV10-3 and TRBJ2-2; 7 bases line up with TRBD2. Looked up from germline, CDR1 is ENHRY and CDR2 is SYGVKD. J lost 6 bases, V lost 10 bases, and 8 bases had no gene match. The length of the CDR3 is 13 residues. The CDR3, as DNA: TGTGCCACGAGGGGAGGGCCGTCCGGGGAGCTGTTTTTT. Translating it yields CATRGGPSGELFF.

This clone showed up just a few times. The genes are TRBV7-9 and TRBJ1-5; possibly TRBD1 for D (6 bases). CDR1 and CDR2 (germline): SEHNR, FQNEAQ (reference sequence). The CDR3 extends over 14 amino acids. The V end was cut by 5 bases, the J end by 4 bases, with 12 bases between. The CDR3 is CASSQGGMNQPQHF. The DNA of the CDR3 is TGTGCCAGCAGCCAAGGGGGTATGAATCAGCCCCAGCATTTT.

The gene calls are TRBV6-1 and TRBJ1-6; D is perhaps TRBD1 (6 bases). This CDR3 contains 13 residues. V shed 7 bases and J shed 7 bases, with 11 bases lying between them. Looked up from germline, CDR1 is MNHNS and CDR2 is SASEGT. The CDR3 spells CASMWTENSPLHF. Written as DNA, the CDR3 is TGTGCCAGCATGTGGACAGAAAATTCACCCCTCCACTTT.

This rearrangement joins TRBV19 to TRBJ2-5, with 8 bases fitting TRBD2. In germline, CDR1 is LNHDA, CDR2 SQIVND (reference sequence). This CDR3 has 16 residues. With 10 bases clipped from V and 3 bases from J, the junction kept 16 bases outside the gene matches. The DNA of the CDR3 is TGTGCCACCTCAAGCGGGAGTCGATTGGGGGAAGAGACCCAGTACTTC. This codes for CATSSGSRLGEETQYF.

The chain couples TRBV30 to TRBJ1-3; D remains unclear. Germline CDR1 and CDR2: GTSNPN and SVGIG (reference sequence). The V end lost 5 bases, the J end lost 1 base, and 3 bases lay between the germline ends. There are 11 residues in the CDR3. The CDR3 reads CAWYSGNTIYF. DNA for the CDR3: TGTGCCTGGTATTCTGGAAACACCATATATTTT.

The chain combines TRBV9 with TRBJ1-4; D is perhaps TRBD1 (5 bases). CDR3 length: 14 amino acids. Germline V lookup: CDR1 SGDLS, CDR2 YYNGEE. Trimming stripped 2 bases from V and 5 bases from J, with 10 bases between. Written as DNA, the CDR3 is TGTGCCAGCAGCGTGGGGGGAGGCAATGAAAAACTGTTTTTT. Its translation is CASSVGGGNEKLFF.

The chain recombines TRBV4-3 with TRBJ2-2; possible D gene TRBD2, 5 bases. This CDR3 is 15 amino acids long. Germline V gene lookup returns CDR1 LGHNA and CDR2 YSLEER. V lost 4 bases and J 5 bases, leaving 14 bases between the germline ends. CDR3 in amino acids: CASSPSTSGTGELFF. In DNA, the CDR3 is TGCGCCAGCAGCCCTAGCACCTCCGGGACCGGGGAGCTGTTTTTT.